The 10 T cell receptor beta chains in this list originate from one sample, sequenced in a study of cytomegalovirus exposure and HLA in healthy donors. PCR used 60 Vbeta primers and 13 Jbeta primers. Profiling relied on immunoSEQ multiplex PCR, and the TCRdb table lists in-frame clones only, not all of them. The top ten hold over 1.1% of the sample, which has about 150,000 clones, more than 75% seen once. The sequenced sample consisted of PBMCs. Every receptor here comes from a male donor in good health and CMV-seronegative.

V usage is TRBV7-2 and J usage is TRBJ1-1; D perhaps matches TRBD1 (6 bases). V lost 6 bases to trimming and J lost 3 bases, with 11 bases between them. This CDR3 comprises 13 residues. CDR1 is SGHTA, CDR2 FQGNSA, per germline. CDR3 in amino acids: CASREQGDTEAFF. The CDR3 bases are TGTGCCAGCAGAGAACAGGGAGACACTGAAGCTTTCTTT.

As to this clone: A junction end diverges from the germline sequence, so it may reflect a read error. Other DNA sequences in the same sample also yield this CDR3. The chain combines TRBV5-1 with TRBJ2-3; 9 bases agree with TRBD1. This CDR3 is 14 amino acids long. From germline, CDR1 is SGHRS and CDR2 YFSETQ. CDR3 sequence reads: CASSSGQGMDTQYF. CDR3 sequence (DNA): TGTGCCAGCAGCTCTGGACAGGGGATGGATACGCAGTATTTT.

This sequence joins TRBV2 and TRBJ1-2; unclear D gene. Germline CDR1 is SNHLY and CDR2 is FYNNEI. V was trimmed by 4 bases and J by 4 bases, leaving 10 bases between them. The CDR3 extends over 13 amino acids. CDR3 sequence: CASSVEQIYGYTF. In DNA, the CDR3 is TGTGCCAGCAGTGTAGAACAGATCTATGGCTACACCTTC. Supplemented by reference TRBV2 and TRBJ1-2, the full variable domain reads EPEVTQTPSHQVTQMGQEVILRCVPISNHLYFYWYRQILGQKVEFLVSFYNNEISEKSEIFDDQFSVERPDGSNFTLKIRSTKLEDSAMYFCASSVEQIYGYTFGSGTRLTVV.

The chain uses TRBV18 and TRBJ1-2, with TRBD1 matching over 8 bases. Germline loops: CDR1 KGHSH, CDR2 LQKENI. V lost 6 bases to trimming and J lost 0 bases; unmatched junction nucleotides: 9. This CDR3 is 16 amino acids long. Written as DNA, the CDR3 is TGTGCCAGCTCCGATGACACAGGGGGAGCTAACTATGGCTACACCTTC. Protein product: CASSDDTGGANYGYTF.

V gene TRBV11-2 combines with J gene TRBJ2-5; D is undetermined. Trimming removed 5 bases from V and 5 bases from J, with 18 bases in between. The CDR3 runs to 15 residues. Per germline, CDR1 SGHAT and CDR2 FQNNGV. CDR3 coding DNA: TGTGCCAGCAGCCCAGCCGGTAGCCTACGGGAGACCCAGTACTTC. Translated, it gives CASSPAGSLRETQYF.

This clone appeared a few times. The chain joins TRBV19 to TRBJ2-5, with 12 bases matching TRBD2. This CDR3 has 14 amino acids. V lost 10 bases and J lost 7; bases outside the gene matches: 10. Germline V gene lookup returns CDR1 LNHDA and CDR2 SQIVND (reference sequence). The DNA of the CDR3 is TGTGCCACCCGGACTAGCGGGGCTGCAGGGACCCAGTACTTC. Residues: CATRTSGAAGTQYF.

J is TRBJ1-4 and V is TRBV9; no reliable D call. Per the germline V gene, CDR1 is SGDLS and CDR2 is YYNGEE. The V end was cut by 5 bases, the J end by 11 bases, with 19 bases between. The CDR3 spans 14 residues. Here the CDR3 DNA reads TGTGCCAGCAGTCCGACTACCGCCGACCGGAAACTGTTTTTT. The encoded protein is CASSPTTADRKLFF. Full variable domain (remainder filled in from reference TRBV9 and TRBJ1-4): DSGVTQTPKHLITATGQRVTLRCSPRSGDLSVYWYQQSLDQGLQFLIQYYNGEERAKGNILERFSAQQFPDLHSELNLSSLELGDSALYFCASSPTTADRKLFFGSGTQLSVL.

The genes are TRBV4-1 and TRBJ1-2; TRBD1 matches 8 bases. The CDR3 is made up of 16 amino acids. CDR1 and CDR2 (germline): MGHRA, YSYEKL. The J segment lost 2 bases and the V segment lost 4 bases, leaving 9 bases of the junction unmatched. CDR3 sequence reads: CASSPSSGGRNYGYTF. In nucleotides, the CDR3 is TGCGCCAGCAGCCCAAGTTCAGGGGGCAGGAACTATGGCTACACCTTC.

The gene calls are TRBV7-6 and TRBJ2-1, with 10 bases fitting TRBD1. CDR3 length equals 16 residues. With 5 bases clipped from V and 0 bases from J, the junction kept 4 bases outside the gene matches. CDR1 is SGHVS, CDR2 FNYEAQ, per germline. CDR3 nucleotides: TGTGCCAGCAGCGTGGGACAGGGGAGCTCCTACAATGAGCAGTTCTTC. Protein product: CASSVGQGSSYNEQFF.

The V and J genes are TRBV7-9 and TRBJ2-7; 9 positions match TRBD2. The CDR3 loop spans 13 amino acids. Germline CDR1 is SEHNR and CDR2 is FQNEAQ (reference sequence). The V and J ends lost 5 bases and 2 bases, in that order; junction bases with no gene match: 1. This CDR3 is CASSSGGTYEQYF. As DNA, the CDR3 is TGTGCCAGCAGCAGCGGGGGGACCTACGAGCAGTACTTC. The full variable domain, with the rest looked up from reference TRBV7-9 and TRBJ2-7, is DTGVSQNPRHKITKRGQNVTFRCDPISEHNRLYWYRQTLGQGPEFLTYFQNEAQLEKSRLLSDRFSAERPKGSFSTLEIQRTEQGDSAMYLCASSSGGTYEQYFGPGTRLTVT.